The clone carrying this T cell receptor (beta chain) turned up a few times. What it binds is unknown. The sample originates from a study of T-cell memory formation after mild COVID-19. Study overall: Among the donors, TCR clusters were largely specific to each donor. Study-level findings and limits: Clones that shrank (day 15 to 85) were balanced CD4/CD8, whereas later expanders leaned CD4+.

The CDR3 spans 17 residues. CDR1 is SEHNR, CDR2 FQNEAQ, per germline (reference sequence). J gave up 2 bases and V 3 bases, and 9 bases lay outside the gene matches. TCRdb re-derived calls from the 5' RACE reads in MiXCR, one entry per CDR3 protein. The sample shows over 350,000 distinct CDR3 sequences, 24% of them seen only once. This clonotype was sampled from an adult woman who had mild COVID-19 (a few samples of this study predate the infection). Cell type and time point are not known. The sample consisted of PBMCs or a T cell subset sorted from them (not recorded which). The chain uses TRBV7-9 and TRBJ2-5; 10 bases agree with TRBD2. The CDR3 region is CASSLPRTSGAQETQYF. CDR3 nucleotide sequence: TGTGCCAGCAGCTTGCCGCGTACTAGCGGGGCACAAGAGACCCAGTACTTC.